Listed here are 3 T cell receptor beta chains from one sample, sequenced in a study of cytomegalovirus exposure and HLA in healthy donors. The PCR was carried out with 60 Vbeta primers and 13 Jbeta primers. Libraries were prepared by immunoSEQ multiplex PCR; TCRdb keeps only in-frame clonotypes and omits some of them. The table has roughly 280,000 clones, around 66% seen once. Sequencing was carried out using PBMCs. Receptor source: a female donor in good health and CMV-seronegative.

This clone was picked up one time. V is TRBV19 and J is TRBJ1-1; 9 positions agree with TRBD1. Trimming removed 5 bases from V and 2 bases from J; junction bases left unmatched: 12. From germline, CDR1 is LNHDA and CDR2 SQIVND (reference sequence). The CDR3 extends over 17 amino acids. The CDR3 region is CASSPGTGISLNTEAFF. CDR3 bases: TGTGCCAGTAGTCCCGGGACAGGGATCTCATTAAACACTGAAGCTTTCTTT.

This chain joins TRBV19 and TRBJ1-5, with 7 nucleotides matching TRBD1. The CDR3 extends over 16 amino acids. Germline CDR1 and CDR2: LNHDA and SQIVND (reference sequence). V was pared by 6 bases and J by 2 bases, with 10 bases of the junction left unmatched. The CDR3 is CASRDSQGNRNQPQHF. The CDR3 DNA is TGTGCCAGTAGGGACTCACAGGGGAATCGCAATCAGCCCCAGCATTTT.

This sequence joins TRBV7-9 and TRBJ1-2, with D maybe TRBD1 (5 bases). Germline V gives CDR1 SEHNR, CDR2 FQNEAQ (reference sequence). The CDR3 runs 14 residues. Trimming shortened V by 5 bases and J by 4 bases, and 14 bases separated the two germline ends. DNA of the CDR3: TGTGCCAGCAGCGACAGTAGTACAGCCTATGGCTACACCTTC. Its protein is CASSDSSTAYGYTF.